This TCR beta chain was observed in a study of cytomegalovirus exposure and HLA in healthy donors. With 60 Vbeta and 13 Jbeta primers, the PCR was carried out. Measured with immunoSEQ multiplex PCR; TCRdb has only the in-frame clones, and not every one. The sample carries 60,000 to 85,000 clones, about 84% recorded once. Study observations and caveats: Accurate predictions that matched the HLA-A and HLA-B alleles of most subjects were reportedly made from TCR beta sequences. Data from an earlier analysis indicated that most TCR beta V segments were productive either about 87% or about 30% of the time.

This clone has just a few counts. Its antigen is currently unknown. CDR1 is WSHSY, CDR2 SAAADI, per germline. With 0 bases removed from V and 7 bases from J, the gap between germline ends came to 13 bases. CDR3 length: 15 amino acids. This receptor was taken from a man aged 40-49 years in good health and CMV-seronegative. This rearrangement joins TRBV10-2 to TRBJ2-1; D gene ambiguous. Sequenced: PBMCs. CDR3 protein: CASSESARGGNEQFF. CDR3 bases: TGCGCCAGCAGTGAGTCGGCGCGCGGTGGGAATGAGCAGTTCTTC.